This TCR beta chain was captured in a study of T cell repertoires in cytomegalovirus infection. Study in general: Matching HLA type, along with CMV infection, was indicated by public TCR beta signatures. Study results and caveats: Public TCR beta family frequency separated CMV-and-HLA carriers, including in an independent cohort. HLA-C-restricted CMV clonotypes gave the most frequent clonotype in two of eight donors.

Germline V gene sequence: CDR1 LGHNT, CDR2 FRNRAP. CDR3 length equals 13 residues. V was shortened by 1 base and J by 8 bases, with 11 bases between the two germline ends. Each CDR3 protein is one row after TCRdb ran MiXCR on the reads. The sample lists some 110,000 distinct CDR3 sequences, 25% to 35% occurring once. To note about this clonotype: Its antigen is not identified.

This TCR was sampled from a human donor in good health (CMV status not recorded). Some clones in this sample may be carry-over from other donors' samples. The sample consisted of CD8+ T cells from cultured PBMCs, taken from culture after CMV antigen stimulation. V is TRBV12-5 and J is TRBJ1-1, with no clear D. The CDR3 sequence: CASGLGSPAEAFF. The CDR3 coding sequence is TGTGCTAGTGGTTTGGGCAGTCCCGCCGAAGCTTTCTTT. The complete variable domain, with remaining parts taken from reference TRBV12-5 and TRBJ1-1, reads DARVTQTPRHKVTEMGQEVTMRCQPILGHNTVFWYRQTMMQGLELLAYFRNRAPLDDSGMPKDRFSAEMPDATLATLKIQPSEPRDSAVYFCASGLGSPAEAFFGQGTRLTVV.